This TCR beta chain was recovered during a study of T cells in Graves' hyperthyroidism and ophthalmopathy. Study at large: Any treatment followed the collection of peripheral blood at initial diagnosis. Regarding the study as a whole: The majority of expanded thyroid clonotypes above 0.001 also appeared in blood.

The PBMCs studied were ones that came from roughly 9.4 ml fresh peripheral blood. CDR3 length: 12 residues. Trimming left V 0 bases short and J 9 bases short, with 8 bases between. Germline CDR1 reads SEHNR; CDR2 reads FQNEAQ (reference sequence). Amplified regions were TCR beta CDR3 sequences from RNA transcripts. The TCR CDR3 was amplified in a first-round RT-PCR using the HTBI primer set. One entry per CDR3 protein results from TCRdb running MiXCR on the multiplex PCR reads. The sample includes roughly 400,000 distinct CDR3 sequences, about an eighth of them seen just once. Concerning this clonotype itself: What it binds is not known.

The chain employs TRBV7-9 and TRBJ1-2, with a possible D match to TRBD1 (5 bases). Sequencing was performed on blood. The sequence was obtained from a man aged 45-60 years with Graves' ophthalmopathy. The CDR3 sequence: CASSLAGESYTF. The CDR3 coding sequence is TGTGCCAGCAGCTTAGCGGGGGAAAGCTACACCTTC.